This paragraph reports one T cell receptor (beta chain). This sample stems from a study of blood T cell repertoires in COVID-19. The overall study: T cells, B-cell-depleted T cells, or PBMCs supplied cDNA or gDNA.

Some clones are missing from TCRdb's copy, which holds only in-frame ones; the method was immunoSEQ multiplex PCR. Of approximately 330,000 clones listed, about nine tenths are singletons. The germline gives CDR1 SGDLS, CDR2 YYNGEE. V trimming: 3 bases; J trimming: 0 bases; junction bases outside the gene matches: 10. The CDR3 totals 18 residues. This chain uses TRBV9 with TRBJ2-1, with TRBD1 matching over 9 bases. The sample was peripheral blood. This TCR was recovered from a man aged 25-45 years with COVID-19, enrolled during active disease. CDR3 nucleotides: TGTGCCAGCAGCGCCTCACCACAGGGGGCCCACTCCTACAATGAGCAGTTCTTC. Protein: CASSASPQGAHSYNEQFF.